This entry describes one TCR beta chain. Its antigen remains unknown. The libraries were made with immunoSEQ version 4 in survey mode. Produced via immunoSEQ multiplex PCR; TCRdb's table is partial and in-frame only. The sample yields 38,000 or so clones, 70% to 90% seen once. The stimulus was an HIV-1 Gag 15-mer peptide pool, 0.8 to 1 ug/peptide/mL. CD40L/CD69 double-negative CD45RO-high memory CD4+ T cells were collected. The data were taken from a study of persistence of HIV-infected CD4 T cells. Study-level findings and limits: Within sorted populations, more oligoclonal TCRs accompanied more oligoclonal proviruses.

Between the trimmed V and J ends, which lost 4 bases and 8 bases, there was a span of 14 bases. This CDR3 is 13 amino acids long. CDR1 and CDR2 (germline): MNHEY, SMNVEV (reference sequence). The chain recombines TRBV27 with TRBJ1-2, with D uncertain. The clonotype comes from an adult with HIV. The donor label of this sample is uncertain. The source material was cultured CD4+ T cells from PBMCs, sampled from a patient who received antiretroviral therapy. CDR3 coding DNA: TGTGCCAGCAGTTCCCAAGCCAATGGGGGCTACACCTTC. Translating it yields CASSSQANGGYTF.